This TCR beta chain is from a study of blood T cell repertoires in COVID-19 (dated by TCRdb to 2019 to 2021). Notes on the research overall: Samples from collaborators originated in the United States, Italy and Spain and spanned both the acute and convalescent phases of COVID-19. The repertoires were made available in a free public database intended to serve as a resource for research on the immune response to SARS-CoV-2. The samples were drawn from two sources: the first 160 participants of the ongoing ImmuneRACE study, and 950 to 1,500 subjects contributed by 6 global collaborators. Where available, HLA class I and class II types were taken from metadata supplied by the sample provider and were not determined by assay-based typing. Subjects who had been exposed to COVID-19, were actively infected with it, or had recovered from it provided the deeply sampled blood TCRbeta repertoires that made up the dataset. A de-identified subject ID, COVID-19 status, age in years and sex were almost always included in the sample metadata. The prospective study material was composed of cDNA or gDNA derived from T cells, B-cell-depleted T cells, or PBMCs.

In its sample, this clone was seen a few times. Its antigen is currently not known. Qualities for individual bases were not recorded, and no much larger clone is one base off. From the cysteine up to the phenylalanine, the CDR3 has a length of 13 residues. Solely the CDR3 DNA is kept, with 39 bases framed from the first base. CDR1 and CDR2 are drawn from the germline V gene (reference sequence): LNHDA, SQIVND. Ends trimmed: V by 9 bases, J by 2 bases; bases unmatched to a gene: 6. Enrolling through a virtual design, the prospective study's participants ranged in age from roughly 18 to 89 years and lived across around 25 United States geographic areas. In the prospective study, participants were assigned to cohorts based on the clinical history participants reported in a screening survey and a study questionnaire. ImmuneRACE Cohort 3 recovered participants were defined by two consecutive negative NP/OP PCR tests, healthcare professional clearance, or symptom resolution. Each participant in the prospective study had whole blood, serum and a nasopharyngeal or oropharyngeal swab collected by mobile phlebotomists. Prospective study participants could optionally give additional blood draws and questionnaires over an approximately 2-month period. Prospective study blood samples were shipped either frozen or at room temperature before DNA extraction.

The immunoSEQ Assay, a bias-controlled multiplex PCR, was used to amplify TCRbeta CDR3 regions from genomic DNA. The study's processing was this. Nucleated cell counts per sample were estimated from amplification of reference gene primers within the assay. To quantify the absolute abundance of each unique TCRbeta CDR3 rearrangement, sequence reads were collapsed and filtered. Productive Simpson clonality was computed per sample as the square root of Simpson's diversity index over productive rearrangements. What TCRdb holds here is the immuneACCESS table cut down to in-frame rearrangements. Part of the clones is not present; checked against another copy, under half of the missing clones reflect an unresolved V gene, and the others are unexplained. The V and J calls and clone size are taken from that table; D and trimming were inferred from the DNA. Present in this sample are 150,000 to 200,000 clones, roughly 82% of which were seen just once. Jointly, the top ten make up 13% to 15% of the sample.

Findings and caveats that apply to the study as a whole: Clinical and demographic metadata were provided uncurated, with the amount varying by source and participant.

The receptor was derived from a middle-aged man who had recovered from COVID-19. The rearrangement combines TRBV19 with TRBJ1-1; the central 7 bases match TRBD1. The sample consisted of PBMCs or T cells enriched from blood (not recorded which). The DNA sequence is as follows: TGTGCCAGCAAGACAGGGACTAACACTGAAGCTTTCTTT. Translated, it reads CASKTGTNTEAFF.